This T cell receptor beta chain came from a study of T cells in Graves' hyperthyroidism and ophthalmopathy. Study summary: At the time of initial diagnosis and before any treatment, peripheral blood was collected. Broader study findings: Blood held most thyroid clonotypes expanded above 0.001 frequency. Ophthalmopathy onset followed model prediction by a median roughly 6.5 months.

Turning to this clonotype: Its specificity is unknown.

Those with hyperthyroidism were 18 to 65 years old, newly diagnosed, and ill for under 2 months. This CDR3 has 13 amino acids. The V end lost 5 bases, the J end lost 2 bases, and 10 bases lay between the germline ends. The TCR beta CDR3 regions underwent amplification using RNA transcripts as the source. A set of HTBI primers served as the primers for a first-round RT-PCR of the TCR CDR3. TCRdb reanalysed the multiplex PCR reads using MiXCR and keeps one entry per CDR3 protein. The data hold under 650,000 distinct CDR3 sequences, with around 15% observed a single time. This receptor was taken from a woman in her thirties with Graves' hyperthyroidism. This chain connects TRBV12-3 or TRBV12-4 to TRBJ2-7; D unresolved. The sample taken for sequencing was blood. Written as DNA, the CDR3 is TGTGCCAGCAGTAAGGAACCACCCTACGAGCAGTACTTC. This gives the protein CASSKEPPYEQYF.